This T cell receptor beta chain stems from a study of Ad26.COV2.S vaccination and SARS-CoV-2 variants. At the level of the study: Each vaccinee took Ad26.COV2.S intramuscularly, once or twice 56 days apart.

V lost 7 bases and J lost 4, with 14 bases in between. The CDR3 sequence is 13 residues long. Per the germline V gene, CDR1 is MNHEY and CDR2 is SVGAGI. The protocol was immunoSEQ multiplex PCR, while the TCRdb copy is restricted to in-frame clones and leaves out a portion. This sample has 350,000 to 400,000 clones, with 70% to 90% found just once. Specified treatment: about 20 received Ad26.COV2.S at low or high dose, single or two shots; about 5 received placebo; per-sample allocation not given. The samples date from day 63 after the first vaccine or placebo injection. The study's findings and limits: Whether participants received vaccine or placebo, their non-spike TCR breadth was similar. Post-vaccination breadth of spike-specific CD8+ and CD4+ T cell responses was reportedly substantial. Measures of TCR breadth and depth may have fallen short of total T cell responses.

Concerning this clone itself: The antigen is not known.

The sequence came from a person aged 18-60 years who received the Ad26.COV2.S COVID-19 vaccine or a placebo. V and J are TRBV6-5 and TRBJ2-7; no definite D call. Sequenced material: peripheral blood, taken in a trial of Ad26.COV2.S vaccine versus placebo. CDR3 amino acids: CASKGGRSYEQYF. The CDR3 DNA reads as TGTGCCAGCAAGGGTGGCAGGAGTTACGAGCAGTACTTC.